What follows are 18 T cell receptor beta chains derived from one specimen sequenced in a study of T cell repertoires in cytomegalovirus infection. These receptors have no known antigen. TCRdb re-analysed the reads in MiXCR, keeping a single row per CDR3 protein. The repertoire holds about 920,000 distinct CDR3 sequences, with more than 25% as singletons. The sequences come from cultured CD8+ T cells from PBMCs, collected from culture after CMV antigen stimulation. Receptor source: a human donor in good health (CMV status not recorded). Some clones in this sample may be carry-over from other donors' samples.

This clonotype occurred many times. The V call is TRBV6-1, the J call TRBJ1-1; D gene ambiguous. V was pared by 8 bases and J by 3 bases, with 4 bases between. The CDR3 is 10 amino acids. CDR1 MNHNS and CDR2 SASEGT come from the germline V gene. The CDR3 loop reads CASRDTEAFF. The CDR3 nucleotides are TGTGCCAGCCGGGACACTGAAGCTTTCTTT.

The chain links TRBV19 to TRBJ2-2, with 12 nucleotides matching TRBD1. Losses at the gene ends were 1 base for V and 7 bases for J; bases not matched to a gene: 4. Germline V gives CDR1 LNHDA, CDR2 SQIVND (reference sequence). This CDR3 has 16 amino acids. The CDR3 region has the DNA TGTGCCAGTAGTATAGGGGGACAGGGGGCGCTCGGGGAGCTGTTTTTT. Its protein is CASSIGGQGALGELFF.

The chain uses TRBV12-3 or TRBV12-4 and TRBJ2-1; TRBD2 agrees at 8 bases. Losses at the gene ends were 3 bases for V and 4 bases for J; bases not matched to a gene: 5. This CDR3 comprises 15 residues. For the CDR3, the DNA is TGTGCCAGCAGTTTGCGGGGGGACCCGTACAATGAGCAGTTCTTC. It translates to CASSLRGDPYNEQFF.

The CDR3 is CASTYEGRNEQFF. In DNA, the CDR3 is TGTGCCAGCACCTACGAGGGGCGGAATGAGCAGTTCTTC. The chain employs TRBV6-6 and TRBJ2-1; tentatively, D is TRBD1 or TRBD2 (5 bases each). The V gene lost 7 bases and the J gene lost 7 bases, with 14 bases spanning the gap. Germline CDR1 and CDR2: MNHNY and SVGAGI (reference sequence). This CDR3 contains 13 residues.

This clonotype appeared a few times. V usage is TRBV3-1 and J usage is TRBJ2-7; no definite D call. CDR1 and CDR2 from the germline V gene are LGHDT and YNNKEL (reference sequence). With 0 bases removed from V and 2 bases from J, the gap between germline ends came to 5 bases. CDR3 length: 13 amino acids. CDR3 bases: TGTGCCAGCAGCCAAGAAGCCCCCTACGAGCAGTACTTC. Its translation is CASSQEAPYEQYF.

This chain connects TRBV27 to TRBJ1-2; 12 nucleotides match TRBD1. Germline CDR1 reads MNHEY; CDR2 reads SMNVEV (reference sequence). This CDR3 region has 16 residues. After removal of 3 bases from V and 4 bases from J, the junction contained 6 bases not matched to a gene. The CDR3 DNA sequence: TGTGCCAGCAGTTTCCTGGGACAGGGGGCGGGCTATGGCTACACCTTC. Its protein product is CASSFLGQGAGYGYTF.

V is TRBV12-5 and J is TRBJ2-2, with D maybe TRBD2 (5 bases). This CDR3 is built from 13 residues. Trimming shortened V by 6 bases and J by 4 bases, and 9 bases separated the two germline ends. Per the germline V gene, CDR1 is LGHNT and CDR2 is FRNRAP. The CDR3, as DNA: TGTGCTAGTGGCTGGACTCCCACCGGGGAGCTGTTTTTT. It translates to CASGWTPTGELFF.

This clonotype was seen just once. The chain employs TRBV6-5 and TRBJ2-1; the D gene is possibly TRBD2 (6 bases). Germline V gene sequence: CDR1 MNHEY, CDR2 SVGAGI. The germline V and J ends were trimmed by 6 bases and 5 bases, with 23 bases remaining between them. CDR3 length: 17 amino acids. The CDR3 sequence is CASRAGGTLGYHNEQFF. For the CDR3, the DNA is TGTGCCAGCAGAGCCGGAGGGACCCTGGGCTACCACAATGAGCAGTTCTTC.

The chain uses TRBV5-1 and TRBJ1-1, with 8 positions matching TRBD1. Germline CDR1 is SGHRS and CDR2 is YFSETQ. This CDR3 is built from 17 residues. V lost 8 bases to trimming and J lost 8 bases; unmatched junction nucleotides: 23. In DNA, the CDR3 is TGCGCCAGTCGGACAGGGATGAGGGAGTTCGCCACCTCCGAAGCTTTCTTT. This translates into CASRTGMREFATSEAFF.

This chain links TRBV5-5 with TRBJ2-1; 9 bases are shared with TRBD1. V was pared by 3 bases and J by 7 bases, with 11 bases of the junction left unmatched. The germline V gene encodes CDR1 SGHKS and CDR2 YYEKEE (reference sequence). This CDR3 has 16 amino acids. The CDR3 reads CASSSDRDREMNEQFF. Here the CDR3 DNA reads TGTGCCAGCAGCTCGGACCGGGACAGGGAAATGAATGAGCAGTTCTTC.

The V and J genes are TRBV29-1 and TRBJ2-2; unclear D gene. The CDR3 length is 14 residues. From germline, CDR1 is SQVTM and CDR2 ANQGSEA. Trimming stripped 1 base from V and 5 bases from J, with 11 bases between. DNA for the CDR3: TGCAGCGTTGAAGGGGTCTCAAGGACCGGGGAGCTGTTTTTT. Its protein product is CSVEGVSRTGELFF.

This clonotype was detected ten times or more. The chain links TRBV7-8 to TRBJ2-1, with TRBD2 matching 11 bases. The CDR3 contains 16 residues. V gave up 8 bases and J gave up 0 bases; unmatched junction bases: 6. Germline values: CDR1 SGHVS, CDR2 FQNEAQ. Here the CDR3 reads CASCTSGGLSYNEQFF. Here the CDR3 DNA reads TGTGCCAGCTGTACTAGCGGGGGCCTCTCCTACAATGAGCAGTTCTTC.

This clonotype was observed many times. V is TRBV18 and J is TRBJ1-3; D unresolved. The CDR3 is made up of 17 amino acids. Trimming shortened V by 1 base and J by 5 bases, and 18 bases separated the two germline ends. Germline V gene sequence: CDR1 KGHSH, CDR2 LQKENI. This chain's CDR3 is CASSPLVATVDRNTIYF. In DNA form, the CDR3 reads TGTGCCAGCTCACCACTCGTGGCAACAGTGGATCGAAACACCATATATTTT.

This clonotype occurred many times. The chain links TRBV7-9 to TRBJ2-3, with D possibly being TRBD2 (6 bases). CDR1 is SEHNR and CDR2 is FQNEAQ in the germline V gene (reference sequence). The CDR3 is made up of 16 amino acids. V lost 5 bases and J lost 3, with 18 bases in between. The CDR3 spells CASSLSMGLFTDTQYF. As DNA, the CDR3 is TGTGCCAGCAGCCTCTCTATGGGACTGTTTACAGATACGCAGTATTTT.

This chain links TRBV28 with TRBJ1-1; D might be TRBD1 (5 bases). Germline CDR1 and CDR2: MDHEN and SYDVKM. This CDR3 is built from 13 residues. V was trimmed by 5 bases and J by 3 bases, leaving 10 bases between them. The CDR3 here is CASSTGRDTEAFF. The DNA for the CDR3 is TGTGCCAGCAGTACGGGGCGAGACACTGAAGCTTTCTTT.

This clonotype was seen a handful of times. J is TRBJ1-6 and V is TRBV14; 8 nucleotides align to TRBD1. The CDR3 sequence is 15 residues long. V lost 5 bases and J lost 7; bases outside the gene matches: 7. The V gene's germline CDR1 is SGHDN and CDR2 FVKESK. CDR3 region: CASSERDRTNSPLHF. DNA of the CDR3: TGTGCCAGCAGCGAAAGGGACAGGACCAATTCACCCCTCCACTTT. Using reference TRBV14 and TRBJ1-6 for the parts outside the CDR3, the full variable domain is EAGVTQFPSHSVIEKGQTVTLRCDPISGHDNLYWYRRVMGKEIKFLLHFVKESKQDESGMPNNRFLAERTGGTYSTLKVQPAELEDSGVYFCASSERDRTNSPLHFGNGTRLTVT.

Regarding this clonotype: At one end, the junction sequence differs from germline, possibly due to a read error. In DNA, the CDR3 is TGTGCCAACAGCCCCCCATGGGGAAATGGGGAGCTGTTTTTT. Its translation is CANSPPWGNGELFF. The rearrangement uses TRBV7-9 and TRBJ2-2; D is uncertain. Germline V gene data show CDR1 as SEHNR and CDR2 as FQNEAQ (reference sequence). The CDR3 consists of 14 residues.

The chain uses TRBV7-9 and TRBJ1-5, with TRBD1 identical over 11 bases. V dropped 4 bases and J dropped 5; count of bases not matched to a gene: 4. Germline V CDR1 and CDR2: SEHNR, FQNEAQ (reference sequence). The CDR3 length is 15 residues. CDR3 protein: CASSSDRGLDQPQHF. As DNA, the CDR3 is TGTGCCAGCAGCTCGGACAGGGGGCTTGATCAGCCCCAGCATTTT.